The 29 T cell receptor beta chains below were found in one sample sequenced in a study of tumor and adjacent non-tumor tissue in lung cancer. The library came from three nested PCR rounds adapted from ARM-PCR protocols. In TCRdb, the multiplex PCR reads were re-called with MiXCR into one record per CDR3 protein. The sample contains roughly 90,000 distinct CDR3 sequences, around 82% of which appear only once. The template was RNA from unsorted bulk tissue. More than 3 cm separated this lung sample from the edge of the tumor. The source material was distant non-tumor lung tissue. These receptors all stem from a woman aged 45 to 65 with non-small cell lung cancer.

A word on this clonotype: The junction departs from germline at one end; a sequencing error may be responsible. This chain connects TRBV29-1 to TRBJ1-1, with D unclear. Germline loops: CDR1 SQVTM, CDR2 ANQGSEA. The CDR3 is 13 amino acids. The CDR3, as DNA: TGCAGCGGAACGAGACAATTGAACACCGAAGCTTTCTTT. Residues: CSGTRQLNTEAFF.

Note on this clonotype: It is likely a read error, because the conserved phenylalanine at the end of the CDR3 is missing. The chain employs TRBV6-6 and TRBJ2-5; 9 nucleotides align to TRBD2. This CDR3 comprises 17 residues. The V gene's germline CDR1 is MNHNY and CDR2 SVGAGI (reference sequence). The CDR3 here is CTSSYSLAGGGQETQYS. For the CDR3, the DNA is TGTACCAGCAGTTACTCGCTTGCGGGAGGGGGCCAAGAGACCCAGTACTCC.

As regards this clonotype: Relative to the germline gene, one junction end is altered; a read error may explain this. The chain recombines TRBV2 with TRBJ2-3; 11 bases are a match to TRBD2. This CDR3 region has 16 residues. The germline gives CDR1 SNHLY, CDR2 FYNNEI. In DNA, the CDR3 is TGTGCCTGCAGTGAAATAGCGGGAGGGCCCGCAGATACGCAGTATTTT. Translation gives CACSEIAGGPADTQYF.

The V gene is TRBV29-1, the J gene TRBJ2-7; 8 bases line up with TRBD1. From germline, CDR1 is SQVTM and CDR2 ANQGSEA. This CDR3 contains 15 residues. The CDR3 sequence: CNVMTGRGLSYEQYF. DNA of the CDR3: TGCAACGTCATGACCGGCAGGGGGCTCTCCTACGAGCAGTACTTC.

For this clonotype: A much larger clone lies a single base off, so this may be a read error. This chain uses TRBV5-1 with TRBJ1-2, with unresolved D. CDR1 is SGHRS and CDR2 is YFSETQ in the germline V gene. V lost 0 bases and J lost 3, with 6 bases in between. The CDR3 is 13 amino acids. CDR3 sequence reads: CASSLEADYGYTF. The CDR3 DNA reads TGCGCCAGCAGCTTGGAAGCAGACTATGGCTACACCTTC.

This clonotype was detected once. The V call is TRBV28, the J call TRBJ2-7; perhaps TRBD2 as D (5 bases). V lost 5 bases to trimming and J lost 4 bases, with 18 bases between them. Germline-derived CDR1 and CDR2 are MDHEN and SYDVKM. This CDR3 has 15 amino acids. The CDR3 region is CASSLSDGKSYEQYF. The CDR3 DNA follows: TGTGCCAGCAGTCTGTCGGACGGGAAATCTTACGAGCAGTACTTC.

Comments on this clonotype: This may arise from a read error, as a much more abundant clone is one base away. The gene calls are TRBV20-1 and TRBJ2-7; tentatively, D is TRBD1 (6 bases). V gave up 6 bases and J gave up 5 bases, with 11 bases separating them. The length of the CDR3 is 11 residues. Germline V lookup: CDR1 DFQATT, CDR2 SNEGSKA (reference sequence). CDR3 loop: CSAAGTHEQYF. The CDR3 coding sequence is TGCAGTGCCGCCGGGACACACGAGCAGTACTTC.

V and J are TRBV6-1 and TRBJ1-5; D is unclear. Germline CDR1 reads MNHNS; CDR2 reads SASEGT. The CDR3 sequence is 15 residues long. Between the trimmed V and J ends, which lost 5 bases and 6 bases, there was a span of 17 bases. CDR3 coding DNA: TGTGCCAGCAGTATACGCTGGCTCAGTCGTCAGCCCCAGCATTTT. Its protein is CASSIRWLSRQPQHF.

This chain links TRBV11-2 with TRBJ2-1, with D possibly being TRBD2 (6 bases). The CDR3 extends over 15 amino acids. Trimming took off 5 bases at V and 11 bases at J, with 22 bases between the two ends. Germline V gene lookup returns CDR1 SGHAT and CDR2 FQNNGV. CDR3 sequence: CASSPRDSGMSQQFF. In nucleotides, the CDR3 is TGTGCCAGCAGCCCACGGGACTCAGGTATGAGTCAGCAGTTCTTC.

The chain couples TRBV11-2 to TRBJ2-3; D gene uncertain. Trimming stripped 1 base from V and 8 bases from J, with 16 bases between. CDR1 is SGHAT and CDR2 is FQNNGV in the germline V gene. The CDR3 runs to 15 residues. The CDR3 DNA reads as TGTGCCAGCAGCTTAGGACGCCCAGAGGACCTTACGCAGTATTTT. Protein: CASSLGRPEDLTQYF.

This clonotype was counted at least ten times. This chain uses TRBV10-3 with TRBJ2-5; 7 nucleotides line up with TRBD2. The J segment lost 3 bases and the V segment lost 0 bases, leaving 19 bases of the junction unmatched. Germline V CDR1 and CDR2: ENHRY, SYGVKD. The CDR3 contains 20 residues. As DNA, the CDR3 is TGTGCCATCAGTGAGTCAGTGGGGGACTGGCGGGAGACTACCGAAGAGACCCAGTACTTC. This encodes CAISESVGDWRETTEETQYF.

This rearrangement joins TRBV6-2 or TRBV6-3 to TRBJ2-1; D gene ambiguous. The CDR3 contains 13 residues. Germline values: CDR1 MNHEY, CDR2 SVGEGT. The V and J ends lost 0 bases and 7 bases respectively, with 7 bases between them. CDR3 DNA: TGTGCCAGCAGTTACTCGATTTTGAATGAGCAGTTCTTC. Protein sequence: CASSYSILNEQFF.

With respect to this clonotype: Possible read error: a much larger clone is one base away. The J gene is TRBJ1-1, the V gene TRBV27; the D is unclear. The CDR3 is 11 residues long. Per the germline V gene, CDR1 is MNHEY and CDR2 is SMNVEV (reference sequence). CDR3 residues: CARSFVGVAFF. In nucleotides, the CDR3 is TGTGCCAGGAGTTTCGTCGGGGTTGCTTTCTTT.

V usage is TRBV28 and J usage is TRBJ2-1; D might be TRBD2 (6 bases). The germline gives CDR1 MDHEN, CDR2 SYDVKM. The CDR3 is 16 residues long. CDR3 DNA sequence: TGTGTCAACAGTTCTCCCGCGGGAATCCCCCACAATGAGCAGTTCTTC. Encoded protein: CVNSSPAGIPHNEQFF. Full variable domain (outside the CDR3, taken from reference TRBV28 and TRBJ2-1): DVKVTQSSRYLVKRTGEKVFLECVQDMDHENMFWYRQDPGLGLRLIYFSYDVKMKEKGDIPEGYSVSREKKERFSLILESASTNQTSMYLCVNSSPAGIPHNEQFFGPGTRLTVL.

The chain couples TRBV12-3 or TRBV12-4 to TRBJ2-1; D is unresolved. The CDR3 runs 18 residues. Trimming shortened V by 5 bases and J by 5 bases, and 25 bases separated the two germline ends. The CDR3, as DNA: TGTGCCAGCAGTCTGATAGCCAACCTTCTGAGCGTCAACAATGAGCAGTTCTTC. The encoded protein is CASSLIANLLSVNNEQFF.

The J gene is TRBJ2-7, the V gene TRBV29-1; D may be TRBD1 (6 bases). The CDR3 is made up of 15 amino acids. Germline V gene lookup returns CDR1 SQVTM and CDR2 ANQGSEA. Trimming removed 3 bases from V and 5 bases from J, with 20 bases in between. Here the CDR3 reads CSVDSVQGTKNEQYF. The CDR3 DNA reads TGCAGCGTTGATTCAGTGCAGGGGACGAAGAACGAGCAGTACTTC.

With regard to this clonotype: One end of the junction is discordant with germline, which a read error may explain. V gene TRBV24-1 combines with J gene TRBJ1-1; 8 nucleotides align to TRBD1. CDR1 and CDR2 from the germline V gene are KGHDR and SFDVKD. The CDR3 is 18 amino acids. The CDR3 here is CVTSVSSDRGGEYTEAFF. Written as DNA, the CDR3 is TGTGTCACCAGTGTATCGTCTGACAGGGGAGGAGAATACACTGAAGCTTTCTTT.

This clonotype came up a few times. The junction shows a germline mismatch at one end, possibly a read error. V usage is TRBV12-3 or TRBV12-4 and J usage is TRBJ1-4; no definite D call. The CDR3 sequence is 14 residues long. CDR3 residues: CASSLEVGKEKLFF. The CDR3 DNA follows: TGTGCCAGCAGTCTCGAGGTGGGGAAGGAAAAACTATTTTTT.

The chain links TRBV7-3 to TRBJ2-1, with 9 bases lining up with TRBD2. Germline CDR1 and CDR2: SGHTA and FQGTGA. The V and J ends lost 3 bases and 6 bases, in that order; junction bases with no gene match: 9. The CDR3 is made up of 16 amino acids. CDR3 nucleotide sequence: TGTGCCAGCAGCTTTCTAGCGGGAATGGGCATCAATGAGCAGTTCTTC. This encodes CASSFLAGMGINEQFF.

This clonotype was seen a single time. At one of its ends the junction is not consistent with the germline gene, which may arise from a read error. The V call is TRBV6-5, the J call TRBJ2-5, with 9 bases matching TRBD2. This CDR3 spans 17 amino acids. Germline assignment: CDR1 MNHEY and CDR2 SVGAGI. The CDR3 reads CASRYGTSWRDQETQYF. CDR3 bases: TGTGCCAGCAGATATGGGACTAGCTGGAGAGATCAAGAGACTCAGTACTTC.

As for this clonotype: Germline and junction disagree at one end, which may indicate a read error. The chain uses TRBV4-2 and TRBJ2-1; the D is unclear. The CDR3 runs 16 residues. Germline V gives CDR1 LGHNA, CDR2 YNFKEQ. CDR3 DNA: TGTGTCAGCAGCCCAGGTTTAGTGGAATACAACAATGATCAGTTCTTC. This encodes CVSSPGLVEYNNDQFF.

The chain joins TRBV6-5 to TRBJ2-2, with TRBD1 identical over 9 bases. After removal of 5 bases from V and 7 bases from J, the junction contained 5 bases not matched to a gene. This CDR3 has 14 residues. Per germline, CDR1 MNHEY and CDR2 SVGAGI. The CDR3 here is CASSRDRAFGELFF. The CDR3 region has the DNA TGTGCCAGCAGTCGGGACAGGGCCTTCGGGGAGCTGTTTTTT.

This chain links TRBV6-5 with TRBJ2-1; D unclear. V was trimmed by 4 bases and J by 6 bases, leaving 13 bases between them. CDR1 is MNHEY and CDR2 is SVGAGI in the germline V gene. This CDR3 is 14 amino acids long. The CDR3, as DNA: TGTGCCAGCAGTTGTGGGAACTCGGGCAATGAGCAGTTCTTC. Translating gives CASSCGNSGNEQFF.

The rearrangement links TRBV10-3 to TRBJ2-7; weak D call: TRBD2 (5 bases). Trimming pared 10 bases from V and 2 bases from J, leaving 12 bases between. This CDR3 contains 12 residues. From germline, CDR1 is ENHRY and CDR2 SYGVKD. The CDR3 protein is CATGLVTYEQYF. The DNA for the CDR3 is TGTGCCACAGGACTGGTAACCTACGAGCAGTACTTC.

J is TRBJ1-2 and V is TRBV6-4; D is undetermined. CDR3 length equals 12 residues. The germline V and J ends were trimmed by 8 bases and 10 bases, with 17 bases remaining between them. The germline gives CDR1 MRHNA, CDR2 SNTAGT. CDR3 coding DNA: TGTGCCAGCCGAAGGTCTCTGGGTGTCTACACCTTC. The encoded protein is CASRRSLGVYTF.

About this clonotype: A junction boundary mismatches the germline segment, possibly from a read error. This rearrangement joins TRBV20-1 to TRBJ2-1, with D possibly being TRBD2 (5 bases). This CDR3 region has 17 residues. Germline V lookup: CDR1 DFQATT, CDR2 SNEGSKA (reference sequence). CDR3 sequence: CSARPTPSTTPYNGQFF. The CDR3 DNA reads TGCAGTGCTAGACCCACCCCTAGCACGACCCCCTACAATGGGCAGTTCTTC.

The CDR3 DNA reads as TGTGCCTGGAGTAAGATAGGATCAGGACGGAACGAGCAGTACTTC. It translates to CAWSKIGSGRNEQYF. The chain carries TRBV30 and TRBJ2-7; D gene unclear. Trimming pared 2 bases from V and 5 bases from J, leaving 19 bases between. Germline V gives CDR1 GTSNPN, CDR2 SVGIG (reference sequence). The CDR3 is made up of 15 amino acids.

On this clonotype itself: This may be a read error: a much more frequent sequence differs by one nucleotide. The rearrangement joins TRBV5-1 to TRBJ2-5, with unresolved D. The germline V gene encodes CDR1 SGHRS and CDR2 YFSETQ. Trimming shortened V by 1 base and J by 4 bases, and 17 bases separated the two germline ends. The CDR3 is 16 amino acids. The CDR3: CASSLSGALVRETQYF. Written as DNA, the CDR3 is TGCGCCAGCAGCTTGAGTGGTGCTCTGGTCCGAGAGACCCAGTACTTC.

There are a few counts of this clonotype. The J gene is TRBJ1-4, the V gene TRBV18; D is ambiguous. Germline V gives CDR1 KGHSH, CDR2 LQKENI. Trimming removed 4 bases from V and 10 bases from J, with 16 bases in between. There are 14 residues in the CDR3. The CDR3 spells CASSLETSMGKLFF. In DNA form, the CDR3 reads TGTGCCAGCTCACTGGAGACCTCAATGGGAAAACTGTTTTTT.